One sample yielded the 6 T cell receptor beta chains listed below, sequenced in a study of blood T cell repertoires in COVID-19. Repertoires were generated with immunoSEQ multiplex PCR, while TCRdb's copy carries only in-frame clones and drops some. The profile covers 300,000 to 400,000 clones, with about 90% appearing a single time and under 6% taken by the ten largest. The source material was PBMCs or T cells enriched from blood (not recorded which). The source is a man aged 25-45 years who had recovered from COVID-19.

Only a few counts were recorded for this clone. This chain connects TRBV7-9 to TRBJ2-7, with D perhaps TRBD1 (6 bases). This CDR3 comprises 14 residues. Deletions cut 3 bases from V and 0 bases from J, with 9 bases between. Germline V CDR1 and CDR2: SEHNR, FQNEAQ (reference sequence). The CDR3 bases are TGTGCCAGCAGCTTCAGGGGAAACTCCTACGAGCAGTACTTC. Its translation is CASSFRGNSYEQYF.

The chain links TRBV27 to TRBJ2-1, with TRBD1 matching over 8 bases. In germline, CDR1 is MNHEY, CDR2 SMNVEV (reference sequence). The CDR3 is 14 amino acids. Losses at the gene ends were 6 bases for V and 9 bases for J; bases not matched to a gene: 10. DNA for the CDR3: TGTGCCAGCAGGTCGCAGGGGGCGCGCGGTGAGCAGTTCTTC. Its translation: CASRSQGARGEQFF.

This rearrangement joins TRBV5-1 to TRBJ1-5, with D tentatively TRBD1 (6 bases). Trimming took off 0 bases at V and 2 bases at J, with 12 bases between the two ends. The V gene's germline CDR1 is SGHRS and CDR2 YFSETQ. CDR3 length: 16 amino acids. Here the CDR3 reads CASSLGLSGGNQPQHF. Written as DNA, the CDR3 is TGCGCCAGCAGCTTGGGCTTGTCAGGGGGCAATCAGCCCCAGCATTTT.

This rearrangement joins TRBV19 to TRBJ1-1; 11 positions agree with TRBD1. V was pared by 3 bases and J by 7 bases, with 4 bases of the junction left unmatched. The CDR3 runs 14 residues. Germline V gene data show CDR1 as LNHDA and CDR2 as SQIVND (reference sequence). The DNA of the CDR3 is TGTGCCAGTAGTATCGGACAGGGGGCTTTTGAAGCTTTCTTT. It codes for CASSIGQGAFEAFF.

This chain connects TRBV2 to TRBJ2-5, with a possible D match to TRBD1 (6 bases). V lost 3 bases to trimming and J lost 5 bases, with 16 bases between them. This CDR3 has 15 amino acids. Germline CDR1 reads SNHLY; CDR2 reads FYNNEI. DNA of the CDR3: TGTGCCAGCAGTGACCAGTTAGGGGGTTGGGAGACCCAGTACTTC. This translates into CASSDQLGGWETQYF. The full variable domain, completed using reference TRBV2 and TRBJ2-5, is EPEVTQTPSHQVTQMGQEVILRCVPISNHLYFYWYRQILGQKVEFLVSFYNNEISEKSEIFDDQFSVERPDGSNFTLKIRSTKLEDSAMYFCASSDQLGGWETQYFGPGTRLLVL.

The J gene is TRBJ2-7, the V gene TRBV19, with 7 bases fitting TRBD1. Trimming cost V 3 bases and J 2 bases; bases outside gene matches: 7. Germline CDR1 reads LNHDA; CDR2 reads SQIVND (reference sequence). CDR3 size: 15 residues. The chain's CDR3 is CASSITGEGAYEQYF. The CDR3 DNA follows: TGTGCCAGTAGTATTACAGGGGAAGGGGCCTACGAGCAGTACTTC.